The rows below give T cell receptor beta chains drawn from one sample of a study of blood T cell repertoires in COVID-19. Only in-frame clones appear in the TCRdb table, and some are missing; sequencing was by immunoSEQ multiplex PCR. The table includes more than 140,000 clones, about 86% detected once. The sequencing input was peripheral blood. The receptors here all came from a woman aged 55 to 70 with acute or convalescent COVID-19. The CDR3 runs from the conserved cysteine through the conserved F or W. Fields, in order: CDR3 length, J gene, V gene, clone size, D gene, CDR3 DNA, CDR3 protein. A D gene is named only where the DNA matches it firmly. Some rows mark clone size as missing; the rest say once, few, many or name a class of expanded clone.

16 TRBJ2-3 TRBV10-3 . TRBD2 TGTGCCATCAGTGGTGCACTAGCGGGGCGCACAGATACGCAGTATTTT CAISGALAGRTDTQYF
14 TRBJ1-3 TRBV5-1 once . TGCGCCAGCAGCCGCGCTCGCTCTGGAAACACCATATATTTT CASSRARSGNTIYF
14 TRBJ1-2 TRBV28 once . TGTGCCAGCAGGAATACAGGGTCCAACTATGGCTACACCTTC CASRNTGSNYGYTF
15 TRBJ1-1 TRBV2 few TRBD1 TGTGCCACGTCCCGGGACAGGCCTCCGAACACTGAAGCTTTCTTT CATSRDRPPNTEAFF
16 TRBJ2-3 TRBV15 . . TGTGCCACCAGCAGAGATAGAGGTGGCTACACAGATACGCAGTATTTT CATSRDRGGYTDTQYF
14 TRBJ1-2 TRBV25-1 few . TGTGCCAGCAGTAACTACGGAACCCCTTATGGCTACACCTTC CASSNYGTPYGYTF
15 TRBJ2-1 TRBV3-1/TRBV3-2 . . TGTGCCAGCAGCTACTCCGGGGGAAACTACAATGAGCAGTTCTTC CASSYSGGNYNEQFF
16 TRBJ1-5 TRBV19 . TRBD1 TGTGCCAGCCGGGACAGGGGTTTGAAGGAGGATCAGCCCCAGCATTTT CASRDRGLKEDQPQHF
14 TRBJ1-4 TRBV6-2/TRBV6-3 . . TGTGCCAGCAGTTACAACAGGGCTTTAGAAAAACTGTTTTTT CASSYNRALEKLFF
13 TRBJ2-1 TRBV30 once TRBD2 TGTGCCTGGAGTGTACGGGGGGGCAATGAGCAGTTCTTC CAWSVRGGNEQFF